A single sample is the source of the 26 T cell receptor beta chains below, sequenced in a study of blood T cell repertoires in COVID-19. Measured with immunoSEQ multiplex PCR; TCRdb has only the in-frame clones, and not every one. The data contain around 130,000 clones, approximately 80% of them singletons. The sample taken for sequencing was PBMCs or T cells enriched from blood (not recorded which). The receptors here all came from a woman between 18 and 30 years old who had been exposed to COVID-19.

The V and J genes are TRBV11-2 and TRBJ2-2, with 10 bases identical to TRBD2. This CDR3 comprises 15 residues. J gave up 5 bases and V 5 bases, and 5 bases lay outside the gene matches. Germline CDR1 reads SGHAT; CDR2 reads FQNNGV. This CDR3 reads CASSPSGSGTGELFF. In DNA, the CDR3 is TGTGCCAGCAGCCCTAGCGGGAGTGGGACCGGGGAGCTGTTTTTT.

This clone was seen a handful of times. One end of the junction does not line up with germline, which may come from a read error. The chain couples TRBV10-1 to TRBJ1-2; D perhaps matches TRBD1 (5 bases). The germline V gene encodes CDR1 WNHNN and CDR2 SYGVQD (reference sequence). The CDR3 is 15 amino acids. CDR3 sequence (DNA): TGCGCCAGGAGTGGTCAGACAGCCCCTAACTATGGCTACACCTTC. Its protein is CARSGQTAPNYGYTF.

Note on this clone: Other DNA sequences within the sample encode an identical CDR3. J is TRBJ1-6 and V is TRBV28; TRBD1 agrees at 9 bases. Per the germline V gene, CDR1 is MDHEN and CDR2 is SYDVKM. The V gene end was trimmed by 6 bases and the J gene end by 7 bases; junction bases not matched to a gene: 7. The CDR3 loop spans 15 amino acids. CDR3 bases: TGTGCCAGCAGCCTGGGAGGACAGGGGAATTCACCCCTCCACTTT. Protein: CASSLGGQGNSPLHF.

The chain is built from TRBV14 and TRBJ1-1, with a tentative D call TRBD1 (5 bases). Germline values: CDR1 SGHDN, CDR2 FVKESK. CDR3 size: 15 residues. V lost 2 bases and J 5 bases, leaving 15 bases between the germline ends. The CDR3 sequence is CASSQRAGFDTEAFF. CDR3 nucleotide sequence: TGTGCCAGCAGCCAACGCGCAGGGTTTGATACTGAAGCTTTCTTT. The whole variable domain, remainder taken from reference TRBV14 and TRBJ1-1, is EAGVTQFPSHSVIEKGQTVTLRCDPISGHDNLYWYRRVMGKEIKFLLHFVKESKQDESGMPNNRFLAERTGGTYSTLKVQPAELEDSGVYFCASSQRAGFDTEAFFGQGTRLTVV.

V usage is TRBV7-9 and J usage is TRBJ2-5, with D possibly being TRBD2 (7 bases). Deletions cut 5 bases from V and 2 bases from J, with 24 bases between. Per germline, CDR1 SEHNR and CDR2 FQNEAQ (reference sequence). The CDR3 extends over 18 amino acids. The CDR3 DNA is TGTGCCAGCAGCGGGGGGGCCAGTCAGCTTGGCGCACAAGAGACCCAGTACTTC. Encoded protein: CASSGGASQLGAQETQYF.

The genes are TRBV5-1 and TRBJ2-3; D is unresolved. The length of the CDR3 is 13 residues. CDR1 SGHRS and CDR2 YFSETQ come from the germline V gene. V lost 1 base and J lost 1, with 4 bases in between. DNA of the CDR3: TGCGCCAGCAGCTTGTATGGCACAGATACGCAGTATTTT. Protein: CASSLYGTDTQYF.

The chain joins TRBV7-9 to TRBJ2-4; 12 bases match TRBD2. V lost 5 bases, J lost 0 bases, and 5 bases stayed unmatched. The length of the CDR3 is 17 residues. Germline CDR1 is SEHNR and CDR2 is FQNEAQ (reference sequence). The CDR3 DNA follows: TGTGCCAGCAGCCGGACTAGCGGGACAATAGCCAAAAACATTCAGTACTTC. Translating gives CASSRTSGTIAKNIQYF. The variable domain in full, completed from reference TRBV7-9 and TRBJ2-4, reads DTGVSQNPRHKITKRGQNVTFRCDPISEHNRLYWYRQTLGQGPEFLTYFQNEAQLEKSRLLSDRFSAERPKGSFSTLEIQRTEQGDSAMYLCASSRTSGTIAKNIQYFGAGTRLSVL.

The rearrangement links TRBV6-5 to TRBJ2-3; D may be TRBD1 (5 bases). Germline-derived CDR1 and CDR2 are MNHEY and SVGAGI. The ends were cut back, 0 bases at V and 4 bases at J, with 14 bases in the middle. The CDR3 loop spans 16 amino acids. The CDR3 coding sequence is TGTGCCAGCAGTTACTCGAAGCGAAGGGGCCCAGATACGCAGTATTTT. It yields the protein CASSYSKRRGPDTQYF.

This chain's CDR3 is CASSQRTGHNQPQHF. In DNA, the CDR3 is TGTGCCAGCAGCCAAAGGACAGGGCACAATCAGCCCCAGCATTTT. The genes are TRBV3-1 (or the pseudogene TRBV3-2) and TRBJ1-5; 8 bases align to TRBD1. The CDR3 loop spans 15 amino acids. The J segment lost 3 bases and the V segment lost 2 bases, leaving 3 bases of the junction unmatched. CDR1 is LGHDT, CDR2 YNNKEL, per germline (reference sequence).

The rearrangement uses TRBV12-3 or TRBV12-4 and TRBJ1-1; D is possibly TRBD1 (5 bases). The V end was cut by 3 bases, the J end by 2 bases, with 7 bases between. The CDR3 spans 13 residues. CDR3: CASSLGGNTEAFF. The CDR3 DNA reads TGTGCCAGCAGTTTGGGGGGTAACACTGAAGCTTTCTTT.

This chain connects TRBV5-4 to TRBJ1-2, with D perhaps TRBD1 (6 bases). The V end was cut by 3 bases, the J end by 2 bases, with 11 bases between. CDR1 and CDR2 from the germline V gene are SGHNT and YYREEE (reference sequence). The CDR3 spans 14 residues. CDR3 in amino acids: CASSSPQGNYGYTF. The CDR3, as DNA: TGTGCCAGCAGCTCCCCACAGGGAAACTATGGCTACACCTTC.

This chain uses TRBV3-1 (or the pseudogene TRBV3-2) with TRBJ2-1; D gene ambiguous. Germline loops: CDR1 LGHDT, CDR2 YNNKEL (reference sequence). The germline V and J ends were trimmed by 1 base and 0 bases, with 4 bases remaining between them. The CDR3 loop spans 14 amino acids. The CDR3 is CASSQAGSYNEQFF. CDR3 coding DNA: TGTGCCAGCAGCCAAGCGGGCTCCTACAATGAGCAGTTCTTC.

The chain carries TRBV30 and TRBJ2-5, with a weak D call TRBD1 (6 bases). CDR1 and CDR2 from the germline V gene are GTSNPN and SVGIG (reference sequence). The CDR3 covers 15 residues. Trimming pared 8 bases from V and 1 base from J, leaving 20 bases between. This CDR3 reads CAPRGVQPPQETQYF. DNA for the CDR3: TGTGCCCCCAGGGGCGTGCAACCCCCCCAAGAGACCCAGTACTTC.

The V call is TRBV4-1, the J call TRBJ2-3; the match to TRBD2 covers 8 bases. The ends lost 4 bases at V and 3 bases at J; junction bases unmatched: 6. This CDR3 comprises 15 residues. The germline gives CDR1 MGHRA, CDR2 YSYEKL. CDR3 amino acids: CASSRTGLGTDTQYF. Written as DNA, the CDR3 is TGCGCCAGCAGCCGTACGGGACTAGGAACAGATACGCAGTATTTT.

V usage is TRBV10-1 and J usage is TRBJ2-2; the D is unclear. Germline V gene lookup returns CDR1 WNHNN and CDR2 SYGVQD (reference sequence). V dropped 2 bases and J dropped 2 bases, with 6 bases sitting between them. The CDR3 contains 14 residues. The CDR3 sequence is CASSEAGNTGELFF. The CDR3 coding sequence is TGCGCCAGCAGTGAGGCAGGAAACACCGGGGAGCTGTTTTTT.

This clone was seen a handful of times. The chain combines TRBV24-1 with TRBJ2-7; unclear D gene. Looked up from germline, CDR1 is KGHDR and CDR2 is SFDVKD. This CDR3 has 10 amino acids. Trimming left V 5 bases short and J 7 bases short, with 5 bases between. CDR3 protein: CATSAREQYF. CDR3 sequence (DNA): TGTGCCACCAGTGCCAGGGAGCAGTACTTC.

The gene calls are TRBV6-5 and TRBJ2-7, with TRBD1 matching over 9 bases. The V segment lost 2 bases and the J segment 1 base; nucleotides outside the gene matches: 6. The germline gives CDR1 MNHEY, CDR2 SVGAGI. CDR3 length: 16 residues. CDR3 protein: CASSYGQGTISYEQYF. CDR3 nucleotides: TGTGCCAGCAGTTACGGACAGGGGACCATTTCCTACGAGCAGTACTTC.

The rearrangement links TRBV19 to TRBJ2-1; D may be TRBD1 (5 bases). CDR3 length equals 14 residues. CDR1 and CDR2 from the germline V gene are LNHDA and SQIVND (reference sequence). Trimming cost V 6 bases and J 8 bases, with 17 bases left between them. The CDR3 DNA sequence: TGTGCCAGTAGCCTCAGGGATTACTTCGATGAGCAGTTCTTC. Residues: CASSLRDYFDEQFF.

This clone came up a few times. The CDR3: CATSGDQRRRGETQYF. DNA of the CDR3: TGTGCCACCAGTGGCGACCAGAGGCGGAGGGGAGAGACCCAGTACTTC. V usage is TRBV24-1 and J usage is TRBJ2-5; D might be TRBD2 (6 bases). Per the germline V gene, CDR1 is KGHDR and CDR2 is SFDVKD. The CDR3 sequence is 16 residues long. Trimming stripped 5 bases from V and 4 bases from J, with 19 bases between.

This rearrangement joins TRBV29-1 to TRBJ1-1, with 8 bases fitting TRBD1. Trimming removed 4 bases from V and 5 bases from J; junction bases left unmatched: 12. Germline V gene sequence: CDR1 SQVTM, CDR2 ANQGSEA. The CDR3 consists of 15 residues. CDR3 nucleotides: TGCAGCGTTGTCATCGTCGGGACAGGAGGAACTGAAGCTTTCTTT. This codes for CSVVIVGTGGTEAFF.

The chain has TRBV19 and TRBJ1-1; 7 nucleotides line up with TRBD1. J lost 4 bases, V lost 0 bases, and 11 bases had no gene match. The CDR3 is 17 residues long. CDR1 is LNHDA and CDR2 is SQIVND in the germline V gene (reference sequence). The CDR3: CASSIDPKRTGSTEAFF. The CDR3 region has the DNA TGTGCCAGTAGTATAGACCCGAAGCGGACAGGCTCCACTGAAGCTTTCTTT.

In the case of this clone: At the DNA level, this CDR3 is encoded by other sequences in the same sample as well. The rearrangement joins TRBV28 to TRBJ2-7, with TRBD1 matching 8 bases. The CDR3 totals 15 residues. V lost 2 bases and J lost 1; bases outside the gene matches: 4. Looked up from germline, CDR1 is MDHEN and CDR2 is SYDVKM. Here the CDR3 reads CASSLGGTGSYEQYF. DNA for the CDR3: TGTGCCAGCAGTTTAGGAGGGACAGGTTCCTACGAGCAGTACTTC.

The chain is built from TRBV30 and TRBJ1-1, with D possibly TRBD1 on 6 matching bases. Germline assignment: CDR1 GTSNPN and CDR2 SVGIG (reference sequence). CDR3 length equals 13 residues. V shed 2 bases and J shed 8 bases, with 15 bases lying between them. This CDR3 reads CAWSLGQLGEAFF. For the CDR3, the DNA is TGTGCCTGGAGTCTCGGACAGTTAGGAGAAGCTTTCTTT.

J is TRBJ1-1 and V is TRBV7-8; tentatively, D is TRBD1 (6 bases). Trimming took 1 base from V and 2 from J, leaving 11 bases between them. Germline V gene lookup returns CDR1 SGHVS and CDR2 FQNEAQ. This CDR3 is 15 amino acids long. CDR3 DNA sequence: TGTGCCAGCAGCTTAGGACAGGTCCCAAACACTGAAGCTTTCTTT. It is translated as CASSLGQVPNTEAFF.

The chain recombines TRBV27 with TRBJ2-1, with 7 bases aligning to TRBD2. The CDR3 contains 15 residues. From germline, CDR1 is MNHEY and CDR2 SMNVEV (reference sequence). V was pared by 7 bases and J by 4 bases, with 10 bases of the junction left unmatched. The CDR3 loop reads CASTPVTGGYNEQFF. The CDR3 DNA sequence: TGTGCCAGCACTCCTGTGACGGGAGGTTACAATGAGCAGTTCTTC.

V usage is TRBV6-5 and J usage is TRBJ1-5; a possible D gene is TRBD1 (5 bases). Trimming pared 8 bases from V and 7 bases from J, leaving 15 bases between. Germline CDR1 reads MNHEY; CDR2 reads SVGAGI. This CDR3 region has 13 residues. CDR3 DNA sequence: TGTGCCAGCGGCGGTCAGGGTACCCAGCCCCAGCATTTT. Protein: CASGGQGTQPQHF.